This TCR beta chain derives from a study of cytomegalovirus exposure and HLA in healthy donors. Germline-derived CDR1 and CDR2 are SEHNR and FQNEAQ (reference sequence). J lost 7 bases, V lost 7 bases, and 12 bases had no gene match. CDR3 length equals 15 residues. Amplification used 60 Vbeta primers and 13 Jbeta primers. The repertoire was sequenced with immunoSEQ multiplex PCR; TCRdb's copy has only in-frame clones and lacks some. The data contain under 200,000 clones, 65% to 85% of them singletons. This TCR was recovered from a woman in her forties or fifties in good health and CMV-seropositive. Material: PBMCs. This sequence joins TRBV7-9 and TRBJ2-1; 8 bases map to TRBD2. The chain's CDR3 is CASISTGGAVNEQFF. The DNA of the CDR3 is TGTGCCAGCATCTCTACCGGGGGGGCAGTAAATGAGCAGTTCTTC. The complete variable domain, with remaining parts taken from reference TRBV7-9 and TRBJ2-1, reads DTGVSQNPRHKITKRGQNVTFRCDPISEHNRLYWYRQTLGQGPEFLTYFQNEAQLEKSRLLSDRFSAERPKGSFSTLEIQRTEQGDSAMYLCASISTGGAVNEQFFGPGTRLTVL.